This paragraph reports one T cell receptor beta chain. Its matching antigen is unknown. The sample has other DNA sequences that encode this CDR3 too. Reverse transcribing all isolated RNA meant expressed TCRB transcripts were sequenced. Naive, central memory and regulatory T cell samples came to a mean of about 3.9 million reads. Measured with immunoSEQ multiplex PCR; TCRdb has only the in-frame clones, and not every one. The profile covers roughly 300,000 clones, with 6.5% to 10% appearing a single time and 0.44% taken by the ten largest. These data belong to a study of beta chain features in type 1 diabetes. Study-wide results and limits: VDJ junctions in type 1 diabetes patients carried more deletions and fewer insertions. For TCRB rearrangement, an influence of HLA type remained unresolved here. In the patient group, naive, central memory and Treg TCRB repertoires seemed more alike than in the healthy donor group.

The germline CDR1 and CDR2 sequences are SGHNT and YYREEE (reference sequence). This CDR3 contains 13 residues. The V end lost 2 bases, the J end lost 6 bases, and 9 bases lay between the germline ends. This chain links TRBV5-4 with TRBJ2-1; D may match TRBD1 or TRBD2 (5 bases each). The specimen was central memory CD4+ T cells from blood. The TCR sequence derives from a woman between 18 and 29 years old in good health. CDR3 bases: TGTGCCAGCAGCTTACGGGGCTCCAATGAGCAGTTCTTC. Its protein is CASSLRGSNEQFF.